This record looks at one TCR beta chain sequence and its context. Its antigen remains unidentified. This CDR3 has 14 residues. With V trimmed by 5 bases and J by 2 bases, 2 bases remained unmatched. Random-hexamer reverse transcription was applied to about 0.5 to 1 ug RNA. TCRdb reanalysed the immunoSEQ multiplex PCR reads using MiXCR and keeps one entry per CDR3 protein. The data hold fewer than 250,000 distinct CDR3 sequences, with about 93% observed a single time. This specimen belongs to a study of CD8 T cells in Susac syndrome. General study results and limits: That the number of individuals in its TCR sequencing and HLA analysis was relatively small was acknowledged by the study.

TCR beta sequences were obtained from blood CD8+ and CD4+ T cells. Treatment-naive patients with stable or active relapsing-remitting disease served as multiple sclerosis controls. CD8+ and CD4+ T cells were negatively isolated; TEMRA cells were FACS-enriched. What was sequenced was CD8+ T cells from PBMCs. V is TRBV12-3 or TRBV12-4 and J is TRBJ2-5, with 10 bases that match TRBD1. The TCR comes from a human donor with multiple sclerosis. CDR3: CASSPGQGQETQYF. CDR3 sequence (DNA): TGTGCCAGCAGTCCGGGACAGGGGCAAGAGACCCAGTACTTC.